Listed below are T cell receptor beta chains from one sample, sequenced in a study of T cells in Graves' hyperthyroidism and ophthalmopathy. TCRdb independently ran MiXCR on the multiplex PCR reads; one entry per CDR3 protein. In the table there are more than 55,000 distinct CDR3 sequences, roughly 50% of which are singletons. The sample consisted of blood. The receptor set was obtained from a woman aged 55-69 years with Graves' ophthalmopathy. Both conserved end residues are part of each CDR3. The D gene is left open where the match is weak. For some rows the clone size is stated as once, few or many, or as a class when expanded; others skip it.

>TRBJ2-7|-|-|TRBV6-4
TGTGCCAGCAGTGTGGGACCCTCAGGGGAGCAGTACTTC
CASSVGPSGEQYF
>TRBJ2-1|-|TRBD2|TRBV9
TGTGCCAGCAGCGCCGGGACTAGCGACTACAATGAGCAGCTCTTC
CASSAGTSDYNEQLF
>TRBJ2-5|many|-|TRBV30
TGTGCCTGGAGTGAGTACGGGGACACCTTACAAGAGACCCAGTACTTC
CAWSEYGDTLQETQYF
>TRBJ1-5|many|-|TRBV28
TGTGCCAGCAGTCTCGTCTTTCAGGTTAGCAATCAGCCCCAGCATTTT
CASSLVFQVSNQPQHF
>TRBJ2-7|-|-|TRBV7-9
TGTGCCAGCAGTGCCGGGACGGGCCTTAGGAGCTCCTACGAGCTGTACTTC
CASSAGTGLRSSYELYF
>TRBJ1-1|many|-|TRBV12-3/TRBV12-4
TGTGCCAGCAGCTGGAACACTGAAGCTTTCTTT
CASSWNTEAFF
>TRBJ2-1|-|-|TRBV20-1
TGCAGTGCAGTAACTCAGGGGTCCTACAATGAGCAGTTCTTT
CSAVTQGSYNEQFF
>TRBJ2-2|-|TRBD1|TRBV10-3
TGTGCCATCAGTGGGGACAGGGGGTTCACCGGGGAGCTGTTTTTT
CAISGDRGFTGELFF
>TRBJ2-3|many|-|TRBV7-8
TGTGCCAGCAGCTTAGCGTCAGGACCCGTATGGGGTGTGACGCAGTATTTT
CASSLASGPVWGVTQYF
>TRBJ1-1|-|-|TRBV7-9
TGTGCCAGCAGCTCACAGGGCACTGAAGCTTTCTTT
CASSSQGTEAFF
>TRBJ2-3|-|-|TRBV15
TGTGCCACCAGCAGAAGGGGTGATGGGAGATTAGATACGCAGTATTTT
CATSRRGDGRLDTQYF
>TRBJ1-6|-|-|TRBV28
TGTGCCAGCAGTTTGGGGCAAAATAATTCACCCCTCCACTTT
CASSLGQNNSPLHF
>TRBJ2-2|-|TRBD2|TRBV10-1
TGCGCCAGCAGTGGCCGGTTTGGCGGGGGGACCGGGATACTTGCCGGGGAGCTGTTTTTT
CASSGRFGGGTGILAGELFF
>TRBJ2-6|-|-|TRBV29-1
TGCAGCGTTGAGGACCTTCTCTCTGGGGCCAACGTCCTGACTTTC
CSVEDLLSGANVLTF
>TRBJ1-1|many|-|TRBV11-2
TGTGCCAGCAACCGGGGCCGGAACACTGAAGCTTTCTTT
CASNRGRNTEAFF
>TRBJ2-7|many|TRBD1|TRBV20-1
TGCAGTGCCCAAGACGGACAGGGGGACTCCTACGAGCAGTACTTC
CSAQDGQGDSYEQYF
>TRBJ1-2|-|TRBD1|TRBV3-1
TGTGCCAGCAGCCAAGGTTACAGGCGGACAGGGGGCTACACCTTC
CASSQGYRRTGGYTF
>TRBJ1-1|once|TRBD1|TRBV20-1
TGCAGTGTCTCGACAGGGATGAACACTGAAGCTTTCTTT
CSVSTGMNTEAFF
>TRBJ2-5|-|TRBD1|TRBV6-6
TGTGCCAGCAGAGAGGACAGGGGAATCCAAGAGGCCCAGCACTTC
CASREDRGIQEAQHF
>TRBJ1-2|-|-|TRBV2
TGTGCCAGCAAGTCCGAATTTTATGGCTACACCTTC
CASKSEFYGYTF
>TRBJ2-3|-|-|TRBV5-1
TGCGCCAGCAGCCCCATACCTGACACAGATACGCAGTATTTT
CASSPIPDTDTQYF
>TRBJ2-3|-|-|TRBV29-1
TGCAGCGTTGGACATGAGGATACGCAGTATTTT
CSVGHEDTQYF
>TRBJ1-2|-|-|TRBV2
TGTGCCAGCAAAGGGCCGTTCGACTATGGCTACACCTTC
CASKGPFDYGYTF
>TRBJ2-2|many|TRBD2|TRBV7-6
TGTGCCAGCAAACCGGGAGGGGGGCTCGGCGGGGAGCTGTTTTTT
CASKPGGGLGGELFF
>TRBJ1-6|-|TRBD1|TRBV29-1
TGCAGCCCCAGGACAGGGTCCAATTCACCCCTCCACTTT
CSPRTGSNSPLHF
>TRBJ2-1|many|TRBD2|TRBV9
TGTGCCAGCAGCGTAGGCGGCGGGAGGGCCGGCTACAATGAGCAGTTCTTC
CASSVGGGRAGYNEQFF
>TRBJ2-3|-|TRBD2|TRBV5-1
TGCACCAGCAGCTCGGTTCCGGGACTAAGCACAGATACGCAGTACTTT
CTSSSVPGLSTDTQYF
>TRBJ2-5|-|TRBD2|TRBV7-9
TGTGCCAGCAGCTTACCACTAGCGGGGGGGACCCAGTACTTC
CASSLPLAGGTQYF
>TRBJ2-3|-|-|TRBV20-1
TGCAGTGCAGGGCCTCCGCAAAACACAGATACGCAGTATTTT
CSAGPPQNTDTQYF
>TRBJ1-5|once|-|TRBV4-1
TGCGCCAGCAGCCAACTGGGACTGGGCAATCAGCCCCAGCATTTT
CASSQLGLGNQPQHF
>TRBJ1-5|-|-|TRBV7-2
TGTGCCAGCAGCCCTCAAGGGACTAGCAATCAGCCCCAGCATTTT
CASSPQGTSNQPQHF
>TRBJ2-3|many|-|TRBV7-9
TGTGCCAGCAGCCCCCCAGGGGCAGATACGCAGTATTTT
CASSPPGADTQYF
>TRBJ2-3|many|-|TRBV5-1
TGCGCCAGCAGCCGATACGGCATCGGCACAGATACGCAGTATTTT
CASSRYGIGTDTQYF
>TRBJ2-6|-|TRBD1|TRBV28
TGTGCCAGCAGACAGGGGAACACTGAAGCTTTC
CASRQGNTEAF
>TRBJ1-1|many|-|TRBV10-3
TGTGCCATCAGTGAGTCTGGGGGTGGGAACACTGAAGCTTTCTTT
CAISESGGGNTEAFF
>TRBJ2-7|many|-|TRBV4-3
TGCGCCAGCAGCCAGATGGACAGCTCCTACGAGCAGTACTTC
CASSQMDSSYEQYF
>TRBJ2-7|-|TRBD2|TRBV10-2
TGCGCCAGCAGTGAGTTTGTTGTTCGGAGCGGGAGAATGTACGAGCAGTACTTC
CASSEFVVRSGRMYEQYF
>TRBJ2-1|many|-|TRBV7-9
TGTGCCAGCAGCTTAGTACAGAGCAATGAGCAGTTCTTC
CASSLVQSNEQFF
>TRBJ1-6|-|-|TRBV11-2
TGTGCCAGCAGCCACAGGGAAGGAGGCTCACCCCTCCACTTT
CASSHREGGSPLHF
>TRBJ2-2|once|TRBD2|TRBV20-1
TGCAGTGCGACTAGCGGGGGAACCGGGGAGCTGTTTTTT
CSATSGGTGELFF
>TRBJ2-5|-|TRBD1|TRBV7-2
TGTGCCAGCAGCTTAGAGGGAGGGACAGGGGGCGAGACCCAGTACTTC
CASSLEGGTGGETQYF
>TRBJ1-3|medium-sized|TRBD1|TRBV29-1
TGCAGCGTTGAAGATCAGGGGGCTAGGGGAAACACCATATATTTT
CSVEDQGARGNTIYF
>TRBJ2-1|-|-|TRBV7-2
TGTGCCAGCAGCCGAACAGGGATATTGGCCCATGAGCAGTTCTTC
CASSRTGILAHEQFF